These 10 T cell receptor beta chains share one sample of origin, sequenced in a study of T cells in Graves' hyperthyroidism and ophthalmopathy. Amplification yielded TCR beta CDR3 regions, with RNA transcripts as the source. First-round RT-PCR with HTBI primers amplified the TCR CDR3 region. TCRdb reprocessed the multiplex PCR reads via MiXCR and lists one record per CDR3 protein. The sample has approximately 350,000 distinct CDR3 sequences, about 15% seen once. Sequencing used blood. These receptors all stem from an older woman with Graves' ophthalmopathy.

The chain uses TRBV29-1 and TRBJ2-5; 7 positions agree with TRBD2. Trimming removed 6 bases from V and 3 bases from J; junction bases left unmatched: 13. Germline V CDR1 and CDR2: SQVTM, ANQGSEA. This CDR3 is 15 amino acids long. The CDR3 DNA reads as TGCAGCGTGGAAACCCTCGGGCTAGCGGAAGAGACCCAGTACTTC. Amino acids: CSVETLGLAEETQYF.

The chain links TRBV29-1 to TRBJ2-7, with unresolved D. This CDR3 is built from 12 residues. Between the trimmed V and J ends, which lost 3 bases and 2 bases, there was a span of 8 bases. Germline V gene sequence: CDR1 SQVTM, CDR2 ANQGSEA. CDR3 nucleotide sequence: TGCAGCGTTGAGAGCAAGACCTACGAGCAGTACTTC. Protein: CSVESKTYEQYF.

This clonotype has a handful of counts. At one end, the junction sequence differs from germline, possibly due to a read error. V and J are TRBV24-1 and TRBJ2-1; 14 bases are a match to TRBD2. The CDR3 loop spans 16 amino acids. Germline values: CDR1 KGHDR, CDR2 SFDVKD. In nucleotides, the CDR3 is TGTGCCACCAGTATGGGGGGACTAGCGGGAGCAAGGGAGCAGCTCTTC. Translating it yields CATSMGGLAGAREQLF.

This clonotype has at least ten counts. The chain employs TRBV5-1 and TRBJ1-1; D possibly corresponds to TRBD1 (6 bases). The CDR3 length is 13 residues. Germline loops: CDR1 SGHRS, CDR2 YFSETQ. Between the trimmed V and J ends, which lost 4 bases and 4 bases, there was a span of 11 bases. The CDR3 loop reads CASSLQGSTEAFF. The CDR3 DNA follows: TGCGCCAGCAGCCTACAGGGAAGCACTGAAGCTTTCTTT.

At least ten counts were recorded for this clonotype. The chain couples TRBV7-9 to TRBJ2-7; 7 bases are shared with TRBD1. V was clipped by 3 bases and J by 2 bases; unmatched bases: 4. The CDR3 has 14 amino acids. Per the germline V gene, CDR1 is SEHNR and CDR2 is FQNEAQ (reference sequence). CDR3 bases: TGTGCCAGCAGCTTCACAGGGGAAACCTACGAGCAGTACTTC. Translated: CASSFTGETYEQYF.

This sequence joins TRBV5-4 and TRBJ1-6, with TRBD1 identical over 7 bases. V was clipped by 0 bases and J by 9 bases; unmatched bases: 12. This CDR3 has 17 amino acids. Germline V lookup: CDR1 SGHNT, CDR2 YYREEE (reference sequence). CDR3 sequence reads: CASSLARSDRVISPLHF. The CDR3 bases are TGTGCCAGCAGCTTGGCCCGGAGTGACAGGGTGATTTCACCCCTCCACTTT. Together with reference TRBV5-4 and TRBJ1-6, the CDR3 gives the full variable domain: ETGVTQSPTHLIKTRGQQVTLRCSSQSGHNTVSWYQQALGQGPQFIFQYYREEENGRGNFPPRFSGLQFPNYSSELNVNALELDDSALYLCASSLARSDRVISPLHFGNGTRLTVT.

This clonotype was recorded at least ten times. CDR3 in DNA: TGTGCCAGCAGCTTAGAAGGGGATGAGCAGTTCTTC. Residues: CASSLEGDEQFF. The chain has TRBV13 and TRBJ2-1, with D tentatively TRBD1 (5 bases). The germline gives CDR1 PRHDT, CDR2 FYEKMQ (reference sequence). The ends were cut back, 1 base at V and 8 bases at J, with 6 bases in the middle. CDR3 size: 12 residues. Using reference TRBV13 and TRBJ2-1 for the parts outside the CDR3, the full variable domain is AAGVIQSPRHLIKEKRETATLKCYPIPRHDTVYWYQQGPGQDPQFLISFYEKMQSDKGSIPDRFSAQQFSDYHSELNMSSLELGDSALYFCASSLEGDEQFFGPGTRLTVL.

The CDR3 DNA reads as TGTGCCAGTAGTCACAGGTCGCCCTACGAGCAGTACTTC. Translation: CASSHRSPYEQYF. The gene calls are TRBV19 and TRBJ2-7; D is perhaps TRBD1 (5 bases). This CDR3 region has 13 residues. Trimming removed 5 bases at V and 2 bases at J, with 10 bases between. CDR1 and CDR2 from the germline V gene are LNHDA and SQIVND (reference sequence).

V and J are TRBV6-1 and TRBJ2-5; either TRBD1 or TRBD2 may supply D (7 bases each). V was clipped by 10 bases and J by 3 bases, with 15 bases between them. The CDR3 is 13 residues long. Per the germline V gene, CDR1 is MNHNS and CDR2 is SASEGT. The CDR3 DNA reads TGTGCCACCAGCAGGGGGGGGGAAGAGACCCAGTACTTC. This sequence encodes CATSRGGEETQYF.

This clonotype was seen at least ten times. The chain employs TRBV28 and TRBJ1-4; D is unclear. The CDR3 runs 15 residues. Trimming took 2 bases from V and 4 from J, leaving 11 bases between them. CDR1 and CDR2 (germline): MDHEN, SYDVKM. The CDR3 loop reads CASSLRGFGNEKLFF. Here the CDR3 DNA reads TGTGCCAGCAGTTTAAGAGGGTTTGGTAATGAAAAACTGTTTTTT.